Listed below are T cell receptor beta chains from one sample, sequenced in a study of T cell responses to AZD1222 COVID-19 vaccine. Sequencing used immunoSEQ multiplex PCR; TCRdb keeps in-frame clones, though not all of them. The sample has about 120,000 clones; approximately 90% are singletons. The material sequenced was peripheral blood, taken 28 days after the second AZD1222 dose. These receptors were taken from an adult who received the AZD1222 COVID-19 vaccine. Each CDR3 is given with its conserved first and last residue. Fields, in order: D gene, clone size, J gene, V gene, CDR3 protein, CDR3 DNA. The D gene is left open where the match is weak. Rows may omit the clone size; those that give it use once, few, many or a size class.

TRBD1 NA TRBJ1-2 TRBV30 CAWSRDSNYGYTF TGTGCCTGGAGCCGGGACAGCAACTATGGCTACACCTTC
TRBD1 NA TRBJ1-5 TRBV2 CASGGQSNQPQHF TGTGCCAGCGGGGGACAGAGCAATCAGCCCCAGCATTTT
NA NA TRBJ1-6 TRBV9 CASSVDPGRRSPLHF TGTGCCAGCAGCGTAGATCCTGGCAGGCGCTCACCCCTCCACTTT
NA NA TRBJ2-7 TRBV4-1 CASSRGGQIYEQYF TGCGCCAGCAGCCGCGGGGGACAGATTTACGAGCAGTACTTC
NA NA TRBJ1-2 TRBV28 CASRSVYSANYGYTF TGTGCCAGCAGGTCCGTGTATTCGGCTAACTATGGCTACACCTTC
NA NA TRBJ2-3 TRBV9 CASSVAGGLWGTDTQYF TGTGCCAGCAGCGTAGCAGGGGGACTGTGGGGCACAGATACGCAGTATTTT
NA NA TRBJ1-1 TRBV28 CASTRTLQGDREAFF TGTGCCAGCACCAGGACGCTTCAGGGTGACCGTGAAGCTTTCTTT
TRBD2 few TRBJ2-5 TRBV24-1 CATSVTGGQETQYF TGTGCCACCAGTGTGACCGGGGGGCAAGAGACCCAGTACTTC
NA medium-sized TRBJ2-2 TRBV28 CAIPWGDTGELFF TGTGCCATCCCGTGGGGGGACACCGGGGAGCTGTTTTTT
NA NA TRBJ1-1 TRBV6-4 CASRLHLNTEAFF TGTGCCAGCAGATTACACCTGAACACTGAAGCTTTCTTT
TRBD1 NA TRBJ1-4 TRBV2 CASNGQGRNEKLFF TGTGCCAGCAATGGACAGGGTAGGAATGAAAAACTGTTTTTT
NA once TRBJ2-3 TRBV6-6 CASSYSPQYF TGTGCCAGCAGTTACTCGCCGCAGTATTTT
NA NA TRBJ1-1 TRBV4-1 CASTGRNTEAFF TGCGCCAGCACGGGGAGGAACACTGAAGCTTTCTTT
NA NA TRBJ1-6 TRBV2 CASHYAGDNSPLHF TGTGCCAGCCACTATGCGGGGGATAATTCACCCCTCCACTTT
NA NA TRBJ1-2 TRBV20-1 CSASNRGRSGYTF TGCAGTGCTAGTAATCGAGGGAGGTCTGGCTACACCTTC
NA NA TRBJ1-1 TRBV19 CATSPQGNTEAFF TGTGCCACCTCTCCACAGGGGAACACTGAAGCTTTCTTT
NA NA TRBJ1-1 TRBV6-6 CATRDTHMNTEAFF TGTGCCACCCGGGACACCCACATGAACACTGAAGCTTTCTTT
NA once TRBJ1-3 TRBV5-1 CASSLARSSGNTIYF TGCGCCAGCAGCTTGGCCCGGAGCTCTGGAAACACCATATATTTT
TRBD2 NA TRBJ2-3 TRBV9 CASSPGLAGVQAGTQYF TGTGCCAGCAGCCCGGGACTAGCGGGGGTGCAGGCGGGGACGCAGTATTTT
TRBD1 NA TRBJ1-1 TRBV27 CASSLSRTGGWDTEAFF TGTGCCAGCAGTTTAAGTAGGACAGGGGGCTGGGACACTGAAGCTTTCTTT
NA NA TRBJ2-7 TRBV2 CATQEDVSYEQYF TGTGCCACCCAAGAGGACGTCTCCTACGAGCAGTACTTC
NA NA TRBJ1-4 TRBV5-1 CASSLELSLDNEKLFF TGCGCCAGCAGCTTGGAGTTAAGTCTCGATAATGAAAAACTGTTTTTT
TRBD1 NA TRBJ1-2 TRBV5-4 CASSSLFGTGMDGYTF TGTGCCAGCAGCTCCCTTTTTGGGACAGGGATGGATGGCTACACCTTC
NA once TRBJ2-4 TRBV3-1/TRBV3-2 CASRSGGSGGANIQYF TGTGCCAGCAGATCCGGCGGGTCCGGTGGGGCAAACATTCAGTACTTC
TRBD1 NA TRBJ1-2 TRBV13 CASSLTETGQGAYGYTF TGTGCCAGCAGCTTAACCGAAACCGGACAGGGAGCCTATGGCTACACCTTC
TRBD2 NA TRBJ2-7 TRBV28 CASSLGLAAYYEQYF TGTGCCAGCAGTCTGGGACTAGCGGCGTACTACGAGCAGTACTTC
NA NA TRBJ1-1 TRBV4-1 CASSHPLRGQKAFF TGCGCCAGCAGCCACCCGTTGCGGGGTCAGAAAGCTTTCTTT
NA NA TRBJ1-2 TRBV6-5 CASSRRGMKNYGYTF TGTGCCAGCAGTCGGCGGGGGATGAAAAACTATGGCTACACCTTC
TRBD1 NA TRBJ2-7 TRBV11-2 CASSLPGTVREQYF TGTGCCAGCAGCTTGCCCGGGACAGTACGCGAGCAGTACTTC
NA once TRBJ2-2 TRBV27 CASTGSAGELFF TGTGCCAGCACTGGGTCGGCCGGGGAGCTGTTTTTT
TRBD1 NA TRBJ1-4 TRBV6-5 CASSPGGTTNEKLFF TGTGCCAGCAGCCCAGGGGGAACAACTAATGAAAAACTGTTTTTT
TRBD2 NA TRBJ2-1 TRBV19 CASSRRLAGEGTYNEQFF TGTGCCAGTAGTCGGCGACTAGCGGGAGAGGGGACCTACAATGAGCAGTTCTTC
TRBD1 NA TRBJ1-1 TRBV30 CAWNEQGVGEAFF TGTGCCTGGAACGAACAGGGGGTAGGTGAAGCTTTCTTT
NA NA TRBJ2-5 TRBV5-1 CASSLGGVGETQYF TGCGCCAGCAGCTTGGGGGGAGTCGGAGAGACCCAGTACTTC
TRBD1 NA TRBJ1-1 TRBV5-6 CASSSPTGVRGTEAFF TGTGCCAGCAGCTCGCCAACAGGGGTGAGGGGCACTGAAGCTTTCTTT
TRBD1 NA TRBJ2-3 TRBV19 CASSIGQGPDTQYF TGTGCCAGTAGTATCGGACAGGGGCCCGATACGCAGTATTTT
TRBD1 NA TRBJ1-4 TRBV9 CASSALQGMGEKLFF TGTGCCAGCAGCGCCCTACAGGGGATGGGGGAAAAACTGTTTTTT
NA NA TRBJ2-1 TRBV4-1 CASSQDRAGSYNEQFF TGCGCCAGCAGCCAAGATAGGGCAGGCTCCTACAATGAGCAGTTCTTC
NA NA TRBJ2-7 TRBV10-3 CAISESAVREEQYF TGTGCCATCAGTGAGTCAGCGGTGAGAGAAGAGCAGTACTTC
NA NA TRBJ2-1 TRBV7-3 CASSSNSYEQFF TGTGCCAGCAGCTCGAATAGCTATGAGCAGTTCTTC
NA NA TRBJ2-7 TRBV20-1 CSARKRDEQYF TGCAGTGCTAGGAAACGCGACGAGCAGTACTTC
TRBD2 NA TRBJ2-2 TRBV6-1 CASSGWGRASPGELFF TGTGCCAGCAGTGGTTGGGGGAGGGCCTCTCCCGGGGAGCTGTTTTTT
NA NA TRBJ2-1 TRBV9 CASSVPNKNEQFF TGTGCCAGCAGCGTGCCGAATAAAAATGAGCAGTTCTTC
NA NA TRBJ1-2 TRBV10-3 CAISLIPTDYGYTF TGTGCCATCAGTCTTATACCGACAGACTATGGCTACACCTTC
NA few TRBJ2-3 TRBV28 CASTWVSTDTQYF TGTGCCAGCACATGGGTCAGCACAGATACGCAGTATTTT
NA once TRBJ1-2 TRBV4-2 CASSQVLFSDPNYGYTF TGTGCCAGCAGCCAAGTCCTCTTCTCAGATCCTAACTATGGCTACACCTTC
NA NA TRBJ1-1 TRBV10-3 CATWRGVNTEAFF TGTGCCACCTGGAGGGGGGTGAACACTGAAGCTTTCTTT
TRBD2 NA TRBJ2-7 TRBV3-1/TRBV3-2 CASSPGLAGVGEQYF TGTGCCAGCAGCCCGGGACTAGCGGGAGTGGGCGAGCAGTACTTC
NA NA TRBJ2-7 TRBV18 CASSRSHGYEQYF TGTGCCAGCTCAAGGAGTCACGGCTACGAGCAGTACTTC
NA NA TRBJ2-1 TRBV3-1/TRBV3-2 CASSRVRGFSYNEQFF TGTGCCAGCAGCCGGGTTCGGGGGTTCTCCTACAATGAGCAGTTCTTC
NA few TRBJ2-7 TRBV3-1/TRBV3-2 CASSLRNYEQYF TGTGCCAGCAGCCTAAGAAACTACGAGCAGTACTTC
NA NA TRBJ2-3 TRBV6-1 CASSEGRIYTDTQYF TGTGCCAGCAGTGAGGGCCGAATCTACACAGATACGCAGTATTTT
TRBD1 once TRBJ1-1 TRBV6-5 CASSRQGYTEAFF TGTGCCAGCAGTAGACAGGGATACACTGAAGCTTTCTTT
TRBD1 NA TRBJ2-1 TRBV27 CASSYWTGPGEQFF TGTGCCAGCAGTTACTGGACAGGGCCGGGTGAGCAGTTCTTC